These T cell receptor beta chains were read from a single sample in a study of cytomegalovirus exposure and HLA in healthy donors. Sequencing was performed with immunoSEQ multiplex PCR; in TCRdb, only in-frame clones are kept and a portion is missing. The sample records tens of thousands of clones, approximately 93% being singletons. The sequencing input was PBMCs. These TCRs come from a woman under 30 in good health and CMV-seronegative. CDR3s include the opening cysteine and the closing phenylalanine or tryptophan. Fields, in order: D gene, V gene, J gene, clone size, CDR3 protein, CDR3 DNA. D genes are given only for firm matches. A clone size is listed for some rows: how often the clone was seen (once, few, many), or a class if it is expanded.

.	TRBV2	TRBJ2-1	.	CASREDYPHKRKYNEQFF	TGTGCCAGCAGAGAGGACTACCCACACAAACGCAAATACAATGAGCAGTTCTTC
TRBD1	TRBV27	TRBJ1-4	.	CASSFDRVGEKLFF	TGTGCCAGCAGTTTCGACAGGGTGGGCGAAAAACTGTTTTTT
.	TRBV7-9	TRBJ1-2	.	CASSLVGSGGYTF	TGTGCCAGCAGCTTAGTCGGGTCCGGAGGCTACACCTTC
.	TRBV10-3	TRBJ2-1	.	CAISGFRGQFF	TGTGCCATCAGTGGATTTAGGGGGCAGTTCTTC
TRBD1	TRBV6-5	TRBJ1-5	.	CASSDRGNQPQHF	TGTGCCAGCAGCGACAGGGGCAATCAGCCCCAGCATTTT
TRBD2	TRBV6-4	TRBJ2-1	.	CASSGTSGGANEQFF	TGTGCCAGCAGTGGGACTAGCGGGGGGGCCAATGAGCAGTTCTTC
TRBD1	TRBV11-3	TRBJ1-2	.	CASSSTGTGGHGYTF	TGTGCCAGCAGCTCCACCGGGACAGGGGGACACGGCTACACCTTC
TRBD2	TRBV6-4	TRBJ2-1	.	CASSELAGPYNEQFF	TGTGCCAGCAGCGAACTAGCGGGGCCCTACAATGAGCAGTTCTTC
.	TRBV7-9	TRBJ2-3	once	CASTEGADTQYF	TGTGCCAGCACTGAGGGGGCAGATACGCAGTATTTT
TRBD1	TRBV11-3	TRBJ1-2	.	CASSLDQGVRGYTF	TGTGCCAGCAGCTTAGATCAGGGGGTTCGCGGCTACACCTTC
.	TRBV6-5	TRBJ2-7	once	CASSYSFTHSSYEQYF	TGTGCCAGCAGTTACTCCTTCACCCACTCATCCTACGAGCAGTACTTC
.	TRBV6-5	TRBJ1-1	.	CASSSGGGRGVTEAFF	TGTGCCAGCAGTTCCGGGGGGGGCAGGGGAGTTACTGAAGCTTTCTTT
TRBD1	TRBV6-5	TRBJ2-5	.	CASSKLQGDQYF	TGTGCCAGCAGTAAGCTTCAGGGGGACCAGTACTTC
TRBD2	TRBV7-6	TRBJ2-5	.	CASSLSNSGGRSGTQYF	TGTGCCAGCAGCTTAAGTAATAGCGGGGGACGTTCTGGGACCCAGTACTTC
.	TRBV29-1	TRBJ1-3	.	CSVPDSVGNTIYF	TGCAGCGTCCCGGACTCGGTTGGAAACACCATATATTTT
.	TRBV29-1	TRBJ2-3	.	CSVGFLAGAVDTQYF	TGCAGCGTTGGGTTTTTGGCAGGGGCCGTAGATACGCAGTATTTT
.	TRBV6-1	TRBJ1-5	.	CASSLVPRRQPQHF	TGTGCCAGCAGTCTGGTCCCGAGGAGGCAGCCCCAGCATTTT
.	TRBV7-8	TRBJ2-3	.	CASTPDGLSTDTQYF	TGTGCCAGCACGCCGGACGGACTGAGCACAGATACGCAGTATTTT
TRBD2	TRBV7-2	TRBJ2-1	.	CASSLDSGRAGEQFF	TGTGCCAGCAGCTTAGATAGCGGGAGGGCGGGTGAGCAGTTCTTC
.	TRBV6-5	TRBJ2-1	.	CASHTGMEQFF	TGTGCCAGCCACACAGGGATGGAGCAGTTCTTC
.	TRBV6-1	TRBJ2-3	few	CASSDRWEATDTQYF	TGTGCCAGCAGTGATAGGTGGGAGGCCACAGATACGCAGTATTTT
.	TRBV7-9	TRBJ1-5	.	CASSWAQANQPQHF	TGTGCCAGCAGCTGGGCCCAGGCTAATCAGCCCCAGCATTTT
TRBD1	TRBV11-2	TRBJ2-7	.	CASSLGTGAYEQYF	TGTGCCAGCAGCCTTGGGACAGGGGCCTACGAGCAGTACTTC
.	TRBV4-2	TRBJ2-7	.	CASSQDRGAEQYF	TGTGCCAGCAGCCAAGACCGGGGGGCCGAGCAGTACTTC
TRBD2	TRBV15	TRBJ2-3	.	CATSRAAGGPTGGTDTQYF	TGTGCCACCAGCAGAGCAGCGGGAGGGCCGACGGGGGGCACAGATACGCAGTATTTT